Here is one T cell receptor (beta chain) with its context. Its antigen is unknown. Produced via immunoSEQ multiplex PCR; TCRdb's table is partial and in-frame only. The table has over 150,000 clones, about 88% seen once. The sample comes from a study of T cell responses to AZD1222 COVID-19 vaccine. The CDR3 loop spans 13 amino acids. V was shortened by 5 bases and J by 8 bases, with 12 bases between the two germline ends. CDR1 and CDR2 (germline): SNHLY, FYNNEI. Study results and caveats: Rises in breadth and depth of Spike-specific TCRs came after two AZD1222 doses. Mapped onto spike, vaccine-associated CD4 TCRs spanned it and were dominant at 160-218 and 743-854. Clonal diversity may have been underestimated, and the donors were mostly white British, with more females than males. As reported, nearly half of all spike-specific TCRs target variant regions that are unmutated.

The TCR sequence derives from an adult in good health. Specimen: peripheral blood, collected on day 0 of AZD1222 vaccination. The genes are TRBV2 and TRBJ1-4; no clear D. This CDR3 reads CASSTWTGEKLFF. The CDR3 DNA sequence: TGTGCCAGCAGTACCTGGACGGGGGAAAAACTGTTTTTT.